Below are 30 T cell receptor beta chains sequenced from a single sample in a study of T cell changes during pregnancy in multiple sclerosis. Only in-frame clones appear in the TCRdb table, and some are missing; sequencing was by immunoSEQ multiplex PCR. The data show over 60,000 clones, with about 93% seen just once and more than 1% held by the top ten. The specimen was peripheral blood, collected in the first trimester of pregnancy. The receptors shown here come from a female donor with multiple sclerosis, enrolled in a pregnancy study.

The chain recombines TRBV2 with TRBJ2-3, with a weak D call TRBD2 (6 bases). This CDR3 is 13 amino acids long. V was clipped by 6 bases and J by 2 bases, with 9 bases between them. Germline CDR1 SNHLY, CDR2 FYNNEI. DNA for the CDR3: TGTGCCAGCAGAAGCGGGTCCACAGATACGCAGTATTTT. It yields the protein CASRSGSTDTQYF.

For the CDR3, the DNA is TGTGCCAGCAGTTTTCGAGAGACCCAGTACTTC. Its protein is CASSFRETQYF. This rearrangement joins TRBV28 to TRBJ2-5; no firm D call. The CDR3 consists of 11 residues. Per the germline V gene, CDR1 is MDHEN and CDR2 is SYDVKM. V shed 3 bases and J shed 4 bases, with 3 bases lying between them.

The chain couples TRBV12-2 to TRBJ2-7; the table's D call, TRBD1, has no DNA check behind it. TRBV12-2 is recorded as a pseudogene. The CDR3 sequence is 16 residues long. The CDR3 reads CASRLLTWDRGYEQYF. CDR3 nucleotide sequence: TGTGCAAGTCGCCTTCTGACCTGGGACAGGGGCTACGAGCAGTACTTC.

The chain combines TRBV10-2 with TRBJ1-3, with a weak D call TRBD1 (5 bases). The CDR3 is 13 residues long. Per the germline V gene, CDR1 is WSHSY and CDR2 is SAAADI. V was cut by 6 bases and J by 4 bases, with 10 bases left in between. The CDR3 region is CASRDNNGNTIYF. For the CDR3, the DNA is TGCGCCAGCAGGGACAATAACGGAAACACCATATATTTT.

This chain joins TRBV4-2 and TRBJ1-1; no reliable D call. This CDR3 is 15 amino acids long. From germline, CDR1 is LGHNA and CDR2 YNFKEQ. Trimming pared 2 bases from V and 3 bases from J, leaving 13 bases between. CDR3 in DNA: TGTGCCAGCAGCCAACAAGAGGGTATGCACACTGAAGCTTTCTTT. Protein sequence: CASSQQEGMHTEAFF.

J is TRBJ2-5 and V is TRBV2; 10 bases are shared with TRBD2. There are 13 residues in the CDR3. Per germline, CDR1 SNHLY and CDR2 FYNNEI. Germline trimming cut 7 bases from V and 5 bases from J; bases unmatched to any gene: 4. CDR3 DNA: TGTGCCAGCAAGCGGGAGGGCAGGGAGACCCAGTACTTC. Amino acid sequence: CASKREGRETQYF.

The chain couples TRBV1 to TRBJ2-1; TRBD2, the table's D call, lacks a check against the DNA. TRBV1 constitutes a pseudogene. This CDR3 has 14 amino acids. CDR3 region: CTSSQLVSFNEQFF. The CDR3 bases are TGCACCAGCAGCCAATTGGTGAGTTTCAATGAGCAGTTCTTC.

The chain couples TRBV7-2 to TRBJ1-2; 9 bases agree with TRBD1. This CDR3 contains 17 residues. The germline V gene encodes CDR1 SGHTA and CDR2 FQGNSA. The trim removed 5 bases at V and 4 bases at J, leaving 14 bases unmatched. The CDR3 DNA follows: TGTGCCAGCAGCGATATGGGCCACAGGGGGCGCGGCTATGGCTACACCTTC. Its protein is CASSDMGHRGRGYGYTF.

The chain is built from TRBV28 and TRBJ2-5; a possible D gene is TRBD2 (7 bases). Per the germline V gene, CDR1 is MDHEN and CDR2 is SYDVKM. The CDR3 consists of 16 residues. Deletions cut 2 bases from V and 1 base from J, with 14 bases between. CDR3 loop: CASSLGGGGPQETQYF. CDR3 DNA: TGTGCCAGCAGTTTAGGGGGAGGGGGGCCCCAAGAGACCCAGTACTTC.

This clone appeared a single time. The gene calls are TRBV27 and TRBJ2-4; perhaps TRBD2 as D (6 bases). V lost 5 bases and J 5 bases, leaving 13 bases between the germline ends. Germline CDR1 MNHEY, CDR2 SMNVEV (reference sequence). The CDR3 runs to 14 residues. CDR3 nucleotides: TGTGCCAGCAGTGAGGGACTCCCCCAAAACATTCAGTACTTC. Translating gives CASSEGLPQNIQYF.

The J gene is TRBJ1-1, the V gene TRBV5-4; D is unresolved. The CDR3 sequence is 16 residues long. V was cut by 2 bases and J by 3 bases, with 17 bases left in between. CDR1 and CDR2 (germline): SGHNT, YYREEE (reference sequence). In DNA, the CDR3 is TGTGCCAGCAGCTTAACGTATAAAGCCCTGGACACTGAAGCTTTCTTT. Translating it yields CASSLTYKALDTEAFF.

The gene calls are TRBV4-3 and TRBJ2-1; perhaps TRBD1 as D (5 bases). Trimming left V 1 base short and J 4 bases short, with 8 bases between. This CDR3 spans 14 amino acids. CDR1 is LGHNA, CDR2 YSLEER, per germline. The CDR3 DNA is TGCGCCAGCAGCCAAGGCAGGGCTTACAATGAGCAGTTCTTC. It encodes CASSQGRAYNEQFF.

V and J are TRBV14 and TRBJ2-4; the D gene is possibly TRBD2 (6 bases). This CDR3 has 14 residues. The V end lost 1 base, the J end lost 4 bases, and 8 bases lay between the germline ends. Germline assignment: CDR1 SGHDN and CDR2 FVKESK. The CDR3 here is CASSQAGGKNIQYF. The CDR3 DNA reads TGTGCCAGCAGCCAAGCCGGGGGTAAAAACATTCAGTACTTC.

This clone was observed a handful of times. The V gene is TRBV4-2, the J gene TRBJ2-5; D is perhaps TRBD2 (6 bases). V was cut by 1 base and J by 5 bases, with 14 bases left in between. Germline V CDR1 and CDR2: LGHNA, YNFKEQ. There are 15 residues in the CDR3. CDR3 bases: TGTGCCAGCAGCCAAGGGACTAACCCCGGGGAGACCCAGTACTTC. Amino acid sequence: CASSQGTNPGETQYF.

The chain combines TRBV15 with TRBJ1-2, with TRBD1 identical over 7 bases. The CDR3 sequence is 15 residues long. V gave up 0 bases and J gave up 8 bases; unmatched junction bases: 9. Per germline, CDR1 LNHNV and CDR2 YYDKDF (reference sequence). The CDR3 region has the DNA TGTGCCACCAGCAGAGATAGAGACAGGGTGGAAGGCTACACCTTC. Its protein product is CATSRDRDRVEGYTF.

The chain couples TRBV11-3 to TRBJ2-1, with 11 bases fitting TRBD1. The length of the CDR3 is 16 residues. V gave up 5 bases and J gave up 4 bases; unmatched junction bases: 7. CDR1 is SGHNT and CDR2 is YENEEA in the germline V gene. The CDR3 region is CASSRTGGGPYNEQFF. The CDR3 DNA reads as TGTGCCAGCAGCAGGACAGGGGGCGGCCCTTACAATGAGCAGTTCTTC.

The rearrangement links TRBV2 to TRBJ2-5; no clear D. Trimming cost V 8 bases and J 0 bases, with 4 bases left between them. This CDR3 region has 11 residues. CDR1 and CDR2 from the germline V gene are SNHLY and FYNNEI. Here the CDR3 reads CASLYQETQYF. CDR3 nucleotides: TGTGCCAGCCTATACCAAGAGACCCAGTACTTC.

The chain couples TRBV10-1 to TRBJ1-3; D may be TRBD1 (5 bases). The CDR3 contains 14 residues. From germline, CDR1 is WNHNN and CDR2 SYGVQD (reference sequence). V lost 2 bases and J lost 4, with 9 bases in between. The CDR3 nucleotides are TGCGCCAGCAGTGAGACAGGTTTCGGAAACACCATATATTTT. It yields the protein CASSETGFGNTIYF.

This chain links TRBV6-6 with TRBJ1-1; D gene ambiguous. Trimming removed 0 bases from V and 1 base from J, with 9 bases in between. Germline CDR1 is MNHNY and CDR2 is SVGAGI (reference sequence). The CDR3 extends over 15 amino acids. The DNA of the CDR3 is TGTGCCAGCAGTTACTCTTATAGAAAGAACACTGAAGCTTTCTTT. It codes for CASSYSYRKNTEAFF.

V and J are TRBV7-2 and TRBJ1-2; TRBD1 might be the D (5 bases). Germline assignment: CDR1 SGHTA and CDR2 FQGNSA. V lost 2 bases to trimming and J lost 8 bases, with 18 bases between them. The CDR3 extends over 15 amino acids. CDR3 in DNA: TGTGCCAGCAGCTTAAGAGGCAGGGAAACCCTCGGCTACACCTTC. Protein product: CASSLRGRETLGYTF.

The CDR3 DNA reads TGTGCCAGCAGGCGAGGGTCCTCCTACGAGCAGTACTTC. This codes for CASRRGSSYEQYF. The chain uses TRBV6-5 and TRBJ2-5; weak D call: TRBD2 (5 bases). The DNA end is a closer match to TRBJ2-7, so the J assignment may be wrong. This CDR3 comprises 13 residues. Per the germline V gene, CDR1 is MNHEY and CDR2 is SVGAGI.

This chain uses TRBV2 with TRBJ2-7, with D possibly being TRBD1 (7 bases). The CDR3 is 12 amino acids. V lost 7 bases, J lost 5 bases, and 12 bases lay in between. Germline V gene data show CDR1 as SNHLY and CDR2 as FYNNEI. Written as DNA, the CDR3 is TGTGCCAGCATCGGAGGGGGCAACGAGCAGTACTTC. The encoded protein is CASIGGGNEQYF.

V is TRBV11-2 and J is TRBJ2-5; 10 nucleotides agree with TRBD2. The CDR3 is made up of 16 amino acids. Germline trimming cut 2 bases from V and 5 bases from J; bases unmatched to any gene: 8. Germline V lookup: CDR1 SGHAT, CDR2 FQNNGV. The CDR3 DNA follows: TGTGCCAGCAGCTTACTACGGAGCGGGGGGGCGGAGACCCAGTACTTC. Translating gives CASSLLRSGGAETQYF.

This chain joins TRBV4-3 and TRBJ2-3, with 8 bases fitting TRBD1. The ends lost 4 bases at V and 6 bases at J; junction bases unmatched: 12. This CDR3 has 16 residues. The germline CDR1 and CDR2 sequences are LGHNA and YSLEER. DNA for the CDR3: TGCGCCAGCAGCCTCTCCAGGGGGCTGGGATCCGATACGCAGTATTTT. This encodes CASSLSRGLGSDTQYF.

The J gene is TRBJ2-3, the V gene TRBV15, with D tentatively TRBD1 (6 bases). This CDR3 is 15 amino acids long. Germline V gene lookup returns CDR1 LNHNV and CDR2 YYDKDF (reference sequence). Trimming removed 0 bases at V and 5 bases at J, with 12 bases between. DNA for the CDR3: TGTGCCACCAGCAGAGATGGGGACATGGGAGATACGCAGTATTTT. Protein sequence: CATSRDGDMGDTQYF.

This clone was detected only once. V is TRBV11-2 and J is TRBJ1-1; D not certain. V lost 6 bases to trimming and J lost 6 bases, with 14 bases between them. The germline gives CDR1 SGHAT, CDR2 FQNNGV. The CDR3 is 13 residues long. CDR3 loop: CASRTSSGAEAFF. The CDR3 region has the DNA TGTGCCAGCAGAACTTCATCAGGTGCTGAAGCTTTCTTT.

This clone was detected many times. The CDR3 reads CASTGRGEYNEQFF. In nucleotides, the CDR3 is TGTGCCAGCACGGGCAGGGGCGAATACAATGAGCAGTTCTTC. The chain is built from TRBV6-1 and TRBJ2-1, with D maybe TRBD1 (6 bases). Germline V gives CDR1 MNHNS, CDR2 SASEGT. The germline V and J ends were trimmed by 7 bases and 4 bases, with 14 bases remaining between them. There are 14 residues in the CDR3.

The chain carries TRBV19 and TRBJ2-3; D not certain. The CDR3 is 13 residues long. The germline V gene encodes CDR1 LNHDA and CDR2 SQIVND (reference sequence). Trimming shortened V by 10 bases and J by 1 base, and 12 bases separated the two germline ends. Written as DNA, the CDR3 is TGTGCCATAAGCCTTCCCGGCACAGATACGCAGTATTTT. Encoded protein: CAISLPGTDTQYF.

The chain couples TRBV7-2 to TRBJ2-3; no definite D call. Germline CDR1 and CDR2: SGHTA and FQGNSA. V dropped 6 bases and J dropped 6 bases, with 16 bases sitting between them. CDR3 length: 14 residues. CDR3 sequence: CASRRYLGADTQYF. DNA for the CDR3: TGTGCCAGCAGGAGATATCTAGGCGCTGATACGCAGTATTTT.

This rearrangement joins TRBV7-9 to TRBJ2-3, with D possibly matching TRBD2 (6 bases). In germline, CDR1 is SEHNR, CDR2 FQNEAQ (reference sequence). This CDR3 has 14 residues. V dropped 1 base and J dropped 5 bases, with 10 bases sitting between them. The CDR3 protein is CASSLGRAVDTQYF. The CDR3 DNA reads as TGTGCCAGCAGCTTAGGGAGGGCCGTAGATACGCAGTATTTT.